Listed below are T cell receptor beta chains from one sample, sequenced in a study of T cells in Graves' hyperthyroidism and ophthalmopathy. TCRdb analysed the multiplex PCR reads with MiXCR anew, one entry per CDR3 protein. The table has around 600,000 distinct CDR3 sequences, approximately 14% seen once. The specimen sequenced was blood. These receptors all stem from a woman aged 45-65 years with Graves' ophthalmopathy. The CDR3 runs from the conserved cysteine through the conserved F or W. Each record gives: D gene, J gene, clone size, V gene, CDR3 length, CDR3 DNA, CDR3 protein. D genes are given only for firm matches. Some rows mark clone size as missing; the rest say once, few, many or name a class of expanded clone.

TRBD1,TRBJ1-1,.,TRBV9,13,TGTGCCAGTAAGACAGGGGCAGACACTGAAGCTTTCTTT,CASKTGADTEAFF
TRBD1,TRBJ2-7,many,TRBV4-3,16,TGCGCCAGCAGCCGAACGGGACAGGGCCCAACCTACGAGCAGTACTTC,CASSRTGQGPTYEQYF
TRBD2,TRBJ2-7,few,TRBV29-1,15,TGCAGCGTTGAGAATCTAGCGGGAGGGCCTTACGAGCAGTACTTC,CSVENLAGGPYEQYF
.,TRBJ1-1,many,TRBV6-6,14,TGTGCCAGCAGTTACAGGGTTGGGGAGCCTGAAGCTTTCTTT,CASSYRVGEPEAFF
.,TRBJ2-3,many,TRBV9,14,TGTGCCAGCAGCGTCCAAGTAAGCACAGATACGCAGTATTTT,CASSVQVSTDTQYF
.,TRBJ2-7,.,TRBV25-1,15,TGTGCCAGCAGTATTCCGGGGGCCAATCCCTACGAGCAGTACTTC,CASSIPGANPYEQYF
.,TRBJ1-2,.,TRBV20-1,13,TGCAGTCCCGGGACAAACCTAAACTATGGCTACACCTTC,CSPGTNLNYGYTF
.,TRBJ2-5,many,TRBV20-1,18,TGCAGTGCTAGAGATCAGGATAATGGCAGGGGTTACCAAGAGACCCAGTACTTC,CSARDQDNGRGYQETQYF
.,TRBJ2-7,many,TRBV28,11,TGTGCCAGCAGAACAGCCTACGAGCAGTACTTC,CASRTAYEQYF
.,TRBJ2-3,many,TRBV7-9,14,TGTGCCACCCCCAGCGGCGCCAGCACAGATACGCAGTATTTT,CATPSGASTDTQYF
.,TRBJ2-1,.,TRBV20-1,14,TGCAGTGCTAGTGGGGGGGCCGGCTACAGTGAGCAGTTCTTC,CSASGGAGYSEQFF
TRBD2,TRBJ2-1,.,TRBV19,15,TGTGCCAGCACTAGCGTTCCCGCCTCCTACAATGAGCAGTTCTTC,CASTSVPASYNEQFF
TRBD2,TRBJ2-3,many,TRBV7-8,17,TGTGCCAGCAGCTCCCCGGGACTAGCGAGATACTTAGATACGCAGTATTTT,CASSSPGLARYLDTQYF
.,TRBJ2-3,many,TRBV28,12,TGTGCCAGCAGGCAAACAGGGGATACGCAGTATTTT,CASRQTGDTQYF
TRBD2,TRBJ2-1,many,TRBV29-1,14,TGCAGCGTGGGGGGACTAGCGGGAGGTGGTGAGCAGTTCTTC,CSVGGLAGGGEQFF
.,TRBJ2-1,few,TRBV5-1,15,TGCGCCAGCAGATGGGAGGAGGACCCGTACAATGAGCAGTTCTTC,CASRWEEDPYNEQFF
.,TRBJ1-6,.,TRBV7-2,14,TGTGCCAGCAGCTCCCGACAGGACTATTCACCCCTCCACTTT,CASSSRQDYSPLHF
TRBD2,TRBJ2-1,.,TRBV11-3,16,TGTGCCAGCAGCCTCGGGACTAGCGGAACGAACAATGAGCAGTTCTTC,CASSLGTSGTNNEQFF
.,TRBJ2-7,.,TRBV4-1,16,TGCGCCAGCAGCCAAGGTCTCACAGGGTCGGCTTACGAGCAGTACTTC,CASSQGLTGSAYEQYF
.,TRBJ2-5,.,TRBV6-1,13,TGTGCCAGCAGACGACAGCCGAGGGAGACCCAGTACTTC,CASRRQPRETQYF
TRBD1,TRBJ1-6,.,TRBV5-1,16,TGCGCCAGCAGCTCGAACCGGGACAGGGTGAATTCACCCCTCCACTTT,CASSSNRDRVNSPLHF
TRBD2,TRBJ2-7,many,TRBV6-1,17,TGTGCCAGCAGTGAAGAACTAGCGGGAGTCCACTCCTACGAGCAGTACTTC,CASSEELAGVHSYEQYF
.,TRBJ2-2,.,TRBV11-1,16,TGTGCCAGCAGCTTAGGGCAGGCAGCGAACACCGGGGAGCTGTTTTTT,CASSLGQAANTGELFF
TRBD1,TRBJ1-2,many,TRBV7-9,15,TGTGCCAGCAGCCCATCCGGGACAGTCAACTATGGCTACACCTTC,CASSPSGTVNYGYTF
.,TRBJ2-4,few,TRBV27,15,TGTGCCAGCAGTTCCGGACTTCAACCCAAAAACATTCAGCACTTC,CASSSGLQPKNIQHF
.,TRBJ1-1,once,TRBV12-3/TRBV12-4,13,TGTGCCAGCAGTTTTAACGGGGTCACTGAAGCTTTCTTT,CASSFNGVTEAFF
TRBD2,TRBJ2-1,few,TRBV9,16,TGTGCCAGCAGCCCCATCATTCTAGCGGGCTACAATGAGCAGTTCTTC,CASSPIILAGYNEQFF
.,TRBJ1-6,.,TRBV18,16,TGTGCCAGCTCGCCGACCGTGACCCTGGAGGCTTCACCCCTCCACTTT,CASSPTVTLEASPLHF
TRBD1,TRBJ1-2,few,TRBV19,13,TGTGCCAGTACCTCAACGGGGACAGGCGTCTACACCTTC,CASTSTGTGVYTF
TRBD1,TRBJ2-5,.,TRBV5-1,14,TGCGCCAGCAGCTTCGACAGGGTCCAAGAGACCCAGTACTTC,CASSFDRVQETQYF
.,TRBJ1-2,many,TRBV5-1,17,TGCGCCAGCAGCTTGGGGATTTGGGCAGTGAACGAGGAAGGCTACACCTTC,CASSLGIWAVNEEGYTF
.,TRBJ2-4,few,TRBV4-1,14,TGCGCCAGCAGCCAAGTACAGGGCGGAAACATTCAGTACTTC,CASSQVQGGNIQYF
.,TRBJ1-2,many,TRBV12-3/TRBV12-4,15,TGTGCCAGCAGCTACAGCGGTGTAGGCAACTATGGCTACACCTTC,CASSYSGVGNYGYTF
TRBD1,TRBJ2-6,few,TRBV7-9,16,TGTGCCAGCAGCCGTACCCAGGGGGTTGGGGCCAACGTCCTGACTTTC,CASSRTQGVGANVLTF
TRBD1,TRBJ2-6,.,TRBV9,18,TGTGCCAGCAGCGTAGTGAATCACACAGGGGTAGGGGCCAACGTCCTGACTTTC,CASSVVNHTGVGANVLTF